Listed here are 30 T cell receptor beta chains from one sample, sequenced in a study of identical twins. TCRdb analysed the 5' RACE reads with MiXCR anew, one entry per CDR3 protein. The sample records 1.5 million to 2 million distinct CDR3 sequences, more than 30% being singletons. Sequenced input: cord blood. These receptors all come from a newborn girl in good health.

This clonotype has just a few counts. V and J are TRBV11-2 and TRBJ1-1; 9 nucleotides match TRBD1. This CDR3 is 13 amino acids long. CDR1 and CDR2 from the germline V gene are SGHAT and FQNNGV. V lost 2 bases, J lost 11 bases, and 6 bases stayed unmatched. CDR3 region: CASSLFTGGEAFF. Written as DNA, the CDR3 is TGTGCCAGCAGCTTATTCACAGGGGGCGAGGCTTTCTTT.

This clonotype was detected once. The rearrangement uses TRBV12-3 or TRBV12-4 and TRBJ2-2, with 13 positions matching TRBD2. This CDR3 contains 18 residues. V lost 1 base to trimming and J lost 5 bases; unmatched junction nucleotides: 7. This CDR3 reads CASSLGLAGGPWTGELFF. Written as DNA, the CDR3 is TGTGCCAGCAGTTTAGGACTAGCGGGAGGCCCATGGACCGGGGAGCTGTTTTTT.

This clonotype was seen only a few times. The CDR3 protein is CASSPVPTRMNTEAFF. Here the CDR3 DNA reads TGTGCCAGCAGTCCAGTCCCGACACGGATGAACACTGAAGCTTTCTTT. This rearrangement joins TRBV28 to TRBJ1-1; no clear D. The V and J ends lost 5 bases and 0 bases respectively, with 16 bases between them. The CDR3 consists of 16 residues. Germline CDR1 is MDHEN and CDR2 is SYDVKM.

The CDR3 protein is CASSDVESSYNSPLHF. Written as DNA, the CDR3 is TGTGCCAGCAGCGACGTGGAGAGCTCCTATAATTCACCCCTCCACTTT. The chain uses TRBV2 and TRBJ1-6; unclear D gene. The V and J ends lost 6 bases and 0 bases respectively, with 12 bases between them. This CDR3 spans 16 amino acids. Germline CDR1 is SNHLY and CDR2 is FYNNEI.

The J gene is TRBJ2-2, the V gene TRBV24-1; 7 positions agree with TRBD1. Germline V lookup: CDR1 KGHDR, CDR2 SFDVKD. The CDR3 runs 14 residues. Trimming took 7 bases from V and 4 from J; bases not matched to a gene: 5. CDR3 coding DNA: TGTGCCACCAGAGAGACAGGGAGCACCGGGGAGCTGTTTTTT. This encodes CATRETGSTGELFF.

This chain joins TRBV3-1 and TRBJ2-7, with a weak D call TRBD1 (6 bases). The length of the CDR3 is 15 residues. Trimming removed 3 bases from V and 3 bases from J, with 15 bases in between. From germline, CDR1 is LGHDT and CDR2 YNNKEL (reference sequence). The CDR3 is CASSQGRGTFYEQYF. For the CDR3, the DNA is TGTGCCAGCAGCCAGGGCAGGGGCACTTTCTACGAGCAGTACTTC.

This clonotype came up a few times. J is TRBJ2-3 and V is TRBV20-1, with TRBD2 matching 10 bases. Germline V gives CDR1 DFQATT, CDR2 SNEGSKA (reference sequence). With V trimmed by 6 bases and J by 4 bases, 4 bases remained unmatched. The CDR3 totals 13 residues. CDR3 residues: CSAPSGSADTQYF. The DNA of the CDR3 is TGCAGTGCCCCTAGCGGGAGTGCAGATACGCAGTATTTT.

This clonotype appeared a few times. The V and J genes are TRBV20-1 and TRBJ1-5; 8 bases align to TRBD1. Germline values: CDR1 DFQATT, CDR2 SNEGSKA (reference sequence). V lost 3 bases to trimming and J lost 5 bases; unmatched junction nucleotides: 12. The CDR3 has 16 amino acids. The CDR3 coding sequence is TGCAGTGCTAGGTCTCGGACAGGGTTCAGTGATCAGCCCCAGCATTTT. This codes for CSARSRTGFSDQPQHF.

As DNA, the CDR3 is TGTGCCAGCAGTTCCTCACTAGCGGGACGGATCACCGGGGAGCTGTTTTTT. Translation: CASSSSLAGRITGELFF. The chain couples TRBV28 to TRBJ2-2; TRBD2 agrees at 10 bases. Trimming removed 4 bases from V and 4 bases from J; junction bases left unmatched: 9. Germline CDR1 is MDHEN and CDR2 is SYDVKM. The CDR3 consists of 17 residues.

The rearrangement joins TRBV20-1 to TRBJ1-2, with D perhaps matching TRBD1 (6 bases). Germline CDR1 reads DFQATT; CDR2 reads SNEGSKA (reference sequence). V was clipped by 0 bases and J by 4 bases, with 15 bases between them. CDR3 size: 15 residues. The CDR3 bases are TGCAGTGCTAGAGATTATGGGGGCTGGTCCTATGGCTACACCTTC. Its translation is CSARDYGGWSYGYTF.

The chain links TRBV11-2 to TRBJ2-1, with 10 positions matching TRBD1. The CDR3 sequence is 14 residues long. CDR1 and CDR2 (germline): SGHAT, FQNNGV. Losses at the gene ends were 5 bases for V and 8 bases for J; bases not matched to a gene: 6. CDR3 region: CASSPGQGTYEQFF. DNA for the CDR3: TGTGCCAGCAGCCCGGGACAGGGGACCTATGAGCAGTTCTTC.

This rearrangement joins TRBV3-1 to TRBJ1-6; D may be TRBD1 (6 bases). The germline V gene has CDR1 LGHDT and CDR2 YNNKEL (reference sequence). The CDR3 contains 16 residues. V was clipped by 1 base and J by 4 bases, with 11 bases between them. CDR3 nucleotides: TGTGCCAGCAGCCAAGTCAGGGGAGGTTATAATTCACCCCTCCACTTT. This codes for CASSQVRGGYNSPLHF.

This clonotype was observed many times. The chain has TRBV10-3 and TRBJ2-3; D is perhaps TRBD1 (6 bases). This CDR3 region has 15 residues. Germline V gene sequence: CDR1 ENHRY, CDR2 SYGVKD. V was clipped by 0 bases and J by 3 bases, with 10 bases between them. This CDR3 is CAISESGRGTDTQYF. The CDR3 DNA sequence: TGTGCCATCAGTGAGTCAGGCAGGGGAACAGATACGCAGTATTTT.

This clonotype was seen only a few times. The rearrangement links TRBV27 to TRBJ2-1, with 8 bases lining up with TRBD1. The better agreement between TRBJ2-7 and the DNA end casts doubt on the J call. The CDR3 length is 14 residues. Germline lookup yields CDR1 MNHEY and CDR2 SMNVEV (reference sequence). Here the CDR3 DNA reads TGTGCCAGTTCCCCAGGGGGCTCCTACAATGAGCAGTACTTC. Protein product: CASSPGGSYNEQYF.

V usage is TRBV5-1 and J usage is TRBJ2-1; 9 bases align to TRBD2. This CDR3 spans 16 amino acids. J lost 2 bases, V lost 4 bases, and 7 bases had no gene match. Germline CDR1 reads SGHRS; CDR2 reads YFSETQ. The CDR3 here is CASSLTIAGAYNEQFF. CDR3 DNA sequence: TGCGCCAGCAGCCTGACCATAGCGGGAGCCTACAATGAGCAGTTCTTC.

With regard to this clonotype: A junction end diverges from the germline sequence, so it may reflect a read error. The chain couples TRBV25-1 to TRBJ2-7, with 11 bases lining up with TRBD2. CDR3 length: 14 residues. The germline gives CDR1 MGHDK, CDR2 SYGVNS. CDR3 amino acids: CASSGLAGSYGQYF. CDR3 sequence (DNA): TGTGCCAGCAGTGGACTAGCGGGAAGCTACGGGCAGTACTTC.

This clonotype was counted only a few times. This sequence joins TRBV12-3 or TRBV12-4 and TRBJ2-7; 10 bases map to TRBD2. After removal of 5 bases from V and 3 bases from J, the junction contained 13 bases not matched to a gene. The CDR3 is 17 amino acids. Here the CDR3 DNA reads TGTGCCAGCAGTCCCGGACTAGCGGAGAACCCGCGCTACGAGCAGTACTTC. Protein product: CASSPGLAENPRYEQYF.

The rearrangement joins TRBV9 to TRBJ2-1; 8 bases match TRBD2. Germline lookup yields CDR1 SGDLS and CDR2 YYNGEE. This CDR3 is built from 13 residues. The V and J ends lost 3 bases and 8 bases, in that order; junction bases with no gene match: 4. The CDR3 DNA reads TGTGCCAGCAGCGCGGGAGGGCTGTATGAGCAGTTCTTC. Translating gives CASSAGGLYEQFF.

A note on this clonotype: The junction departs from the called germline gene at one end, perhaps through a read error. The V call is TRBV7-7, the J call TRBJ2-1; 11 bases align to TRBD2. The CDR3 extends over 15 amino acids. Per germline, CDR1 SSHAT and CDR2 FNYEAQ (reference sequence). The CDR3 bases are TGTGCTAGCACCGTTAGCGGGAGGGCCCGAAATGAGCAGTTCTTC. Protein product: CASTVSGRARNEQFF.

This clonotype has only a few counts. V and J are TRBV20-1 and TRBJ2-5, with 7 bases matching TRBD2. The germline CDR1 and CDR2 sequences are DFQATT and SNEGSKA (reference sequence). V lost 3 bases and J lost 4; bases outside the gene matches: 5. The CDR3 is 13 residues long. The DNA of the CDR3 is TGCAGTGCTAGCCGCGGGAGTGGAGAGACCCAGTACTTC. Protein: CSASRGSGETQYF.

The CDR3 is CASSSRRGSNQPQHF. The CDR3, as DNA: TGTGCCAGCAGTTCCCGAAGGGGGAGCAATCAGCCCCAGCATTTT. V and J are TRBV12-3 or TRBV12-4 and TRBJ1-5, with D perhaps TRBD1 (6 bases). This CDR3 is built from 15 residues. The ends were cut back, 4 bases at V and 1 base at J, with 11 bases in the middle.

This chain uses TRBV20-1 with TRBJ2-5, with TRBD2 matching 7 bases. Trimming removed 6 bases from V and 1 base from J; junction bases left unmatched: 5. Germline V gives CDR1 DFQATT, CDR2 SNEGSKA (reference sequence). The CDR3 totals 13 residues. CDR3 sequence reads: CSAELASQETQYF. The CDR3 DNA sequence: TGCAGTGCAGAACTAGCGTCCCAAGAGACCCAGTACTTC.

The rearrangement links TRBV7-9 to TRBJ2-1, with 7 bases matching TRBD1. J was trimmed by 6 bases and V by 7 bases; bases with no gene match: 9. The CDR3 totals 14 residues. CDR1 is SEHNR and CDR2 is FQNEAQ in the germline V gene (reference sequence). Here the CDR3 reads CASTILTGANEQFF. In nucleotides, the CDR3 is TGTGCCAGCACCATATTAACAGGGGCCAATGAGCAGTTCTTC.

The genes are TRBV10-3 and TRBJ2-7; weak D call: TRBD1 (6 bases). In germline, CDR1 is ENHRY, CDR2 SYGVKD. V was trimmed by 6 bases and J by 0 bases, leaving 9 bases between them. The CDR3 has 13 amino acids. The CDR3 region has the DNA TGTGCCATCAGAGAGACAGGCTCCTACGAGCAGTACTTC. Translated: CAIRETGSYEQYF.

This clonotype has a single count. The chain couples TRBV7-2 to TRBJ2-7; 9 bases match TRBD1. V gave up 5 bases and J gave up 7 bases; unmatched junction bases: 12. Germline CDR1 reads SGHTA; CDR2 reads FQGNSA. The CDR3 spans 15 residues. The CDR3 DNA follows: TGTGCCAGCAGCCGTAATACAGGGGGCTACAATGAGCAGTACTTC. Protein: CASSRNTGGYNEQYF.

The V call is TRBV10-3, the J call TRBJ2-1; 11 bases line up with TRBD2. This CDR3 has 15 amino acids. V was clipped by 4 bases and J by 8 bases; unmatched bases: 7. Germline CDR1 reads ENHRY; CDR2 reads SYGVKD. This chain's CDR3 is CAISAGTSGVYEQFF. CDR3 nucleotide sequence: TGTGCCATCAGTGCCGGGACTAGCGGCGTCTATGAGCAGTTCTTC.

On this clonotype: At one end, the junction sequence differs from germline, possibly due to a read error. This chain connects TRBV10-3 to TRBJ2-1, with TRBD2 matching 10 bases. CDR1 is ENHRY and CDR2 is SYGVKD in the germline V gene. This CDR3 has 13 amino acids. The CDR3 nucleotides read TGTGCCATCGGGACTAGCGCCTACAGTGAGCAGTTCTTC. This encodes CAIGTSAYSEQFF.

The chain links TRBV5-1 to TRBJ1-1; D might be TRBD1 (6 bases). The germline V and J ends were trimmed by 2 bases and 0 bases, with 11 bases remaining between them. This CDR3 spans 15 amino acids. The V gene's germline CDR1 is SGHRS and CDR2 YFSETQ. CDR3 loop: CASSFQGRLNTEAFF. The CDR3 bases are TGCGCCAGCAGCTTTCAGGGGCGGCTGAACACTGAAGCTTTCTTT. The full variable domain, in which reference TRBV5-1 and TRBJ1-1 provide the parts outside the CDR3, is KAGVTQTPRYLIKTRGQQVTLSCSPISGHRSVSWYQQTPGQGLQFLFEYFSETQRNKGNFPGRFSGRQFSNSRSEMNVSTLELGDSALYLCASSFQGRLNTEAFFGQGTRLTVV.

J is TRBJ2-1 and V is TRBV20-1; 7 nucleotides match TRBD2. V lost 5 bases to trimming and J lost 5 bases; unmatched junction nucleotides: 15. Per germline, CDR1 DFQATT and CDR2 SNEGSKA (reference sequence). CDR3 length: 16 residues. The CDR3 nucleotides are TGCAGTGCTCAGGTGGGAGGGAGGGCAAGAAACAATGAGCAGTTCTTC. Translated, it gives CSAQVGGRARNNEQFF.

The V gene is TRBV20-1, the J gene TRBJ2-7; 8 bases are a match to TRBD2. CDR1 is DFQATT and CDR2 is SNEGSKA in the germline V gene (reference sequence). The trim removed 8 bases at V and 3 bases at J, leaving 6 bases unmatched. The CDR3 loop spans 12 amino acids. CDR3 residues: CSQAGEVYEQYF. CDR3 nucleotides: TGCAGTCAAGCGGGAGAAGTCTACGAGCAGTACTTC.